What follows describes a single T cell receptor (beta chain). Its antigen is still unknown. No base-level quality is on record; no much larger clone is a single base apart. This specimen comes from a study of T cell responses to AZD1222 COVID-19 vaccine (dated by TCRdb to 2020 to 2023). Concerning the study at large: AZD1222 recipients whose second dose came at about 4 weeks and those whose second dose came at about 12 weeks were combined into one group, since spike-specific TCR depth and breadth did not differ between the two schedules. A total of 230 to 250 trial participants underwent TCR sequencing, of whom approximately 210 received two doses of AZD1222 and around 26 received two doses of the MenACWY control vaccine. Trial participants were enrolled into age subgroups of 18-55, 56-69 and 70-plus years, which contained about 150, 27 and 61 TCR-sequenced participants, respectively. Overall study results and their limits: Epitopes outside the regions mutated in the B.1.351 and B.1.1.7 variants were reportedly recognized by nearly half of the unique spike-specific TCRs. Conclusions about previously exposed vaccinees were limited because only 6 or 7 AZD1222 recipients were SARS-CoV-2 seropositive at baseline. Because no day 14 peak-response samples were available, the repertoires could be characterized only after the peak T cell response. After two AZD1222 doses, both the breadth and the depth of spike-specific TCRs were significantly higher than at day 0 and than in MenACWY recipients. Most participants were white British and females outnumbered males, and the authors suggested that clonal diversity may have been underestimated. CD4 TCRs associated with the vaccine covered the entire spike protein, and the dominant responses were in regions 160-218 and 743-854. The 56-69-year group was small, and its depth increase did not reach significance, likely because of low power.

The CDR3 regions of human TCRbeta chains were analyzed by immunosequencing. The study's processing was this. TCRs in the repertoires were compared against a reference library of SARS-CoV-2-specific TCRs that had been generated with the MIRA antigen-specificity platform. Breadth meant the fraction of unique TCRs that were SARS-CoV-2-associated, whereas depth meant the fraction of total T cells that were SARS-CoV-2-associated. Using the MIRA data, each spike-specific TCR was mapped to the spike region that the TCR reacts to and placed in a CD4 or CD8 class. Log10-transformed breadth and depth values were compared by one-way ANOVA with Sidak's multiple comparisons tests. Not all clones reach the TCRdb copy of this immuneACCESS table, which keeps in-frame sequences only. Checked studies attribute under half of the gap to unresolved V genes and leave the rest unexplained. V, J and clone size derive from that table, while D and trimming were established from the DNA sequence. A total of some 130,000 clones appear in this sample, about 85% of them only once. In total, the top ten clones hold 1.4% to 1.5% of the sample.

Explained via the paper, the time point label denotes: baseline before first vaccination. Vaccinee samples were obtained from the UK trials COV001 and COV002, which included a single-blind randomized controlled phase 2/3 trial of AZD1222 (ChAdOx1 nCoV-19) in healthy adults. For TCRbeta chain sequencing, PBMC samples were collected from trial participants at day 0 and at day 28 after the second dose. The CDR3 spans 11 residues, from the cysteine through the phenylalanine. The DNA shown is the 33-base CDR3, in frame from base 1. Based on the germline V gene, the CDR1 and CDR2 sequences are SGDLS and YYNGEE. V loses 7 bases of germline sequence and J loses 4 bases, and the interval between the two ends is 9 bases.

Sequenced here: peripheral blood, sampled on day 0 of AZD1222 vaccination. This sequence originates from an adult in good health. The chain is made from TRBV9 and TRBJ2-7, and possibly TRBD2, on 6 matching bases. The nucleotide sequence is TGTGCCAGCGGGGACTTTTACGAGCAGTACTTC. This yields the protein CASGDFYEQYF.